This TCR beta chain stems from a study of blood T cells in healthy people across ages. Study-level points and caveats: Researchers judged that diversity estimates from one million T cells fell short of true values. Per million T cells, the diversity of TCR beta decreased roughly linearly as age advanced.

Through a sample-barcoded 5' primer and a J-beta primer mix, a second PCR was run for 7 to 11 cycles. Template switching added a 12-random-nucleotide identifier to every cDNA molecule. TCRdb processed the 5' RACE reads anew with MiXCR; each CDR3 protein has one entry. The sample lists hundreds of thousands of distinct CDR3 sequences; less than 35% were seen once. As regards this clonotype: Its specificity is not known. A much larger clone lies one base from this, so it may be a read error.

The TCR comes from a woman of 80 years or more in good health. Specimen: blood.

CDR3 region: CSVGGRRGSPYNEQYF. In DNA form, the CDR3 reads TGCAGCGTCGGGGGCCGGAGGGGGAGTCCCTACAATGAGCAGTACTTC. The chain links TRBV29-1 to TRBJ2-1; D assignment may be TRBD1 or TRBD2 (6 bases each). The better agreement between TRBJ2-7 and the DNA end casts doubt on the J call. Germline V gene data show CDR1 as SQVTM and CDR2 as ANQGSEA. The CDR3 length is 16 residues.